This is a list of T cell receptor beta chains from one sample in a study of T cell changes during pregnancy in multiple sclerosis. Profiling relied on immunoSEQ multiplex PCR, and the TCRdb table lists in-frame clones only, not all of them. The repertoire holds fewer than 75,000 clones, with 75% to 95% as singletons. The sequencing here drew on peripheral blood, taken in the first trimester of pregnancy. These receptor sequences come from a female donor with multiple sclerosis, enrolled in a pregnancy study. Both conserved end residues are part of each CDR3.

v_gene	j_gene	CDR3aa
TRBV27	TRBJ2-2	CASSLGLAGGQGGELFF
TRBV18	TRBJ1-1	CASSAKMQGIETEAFF
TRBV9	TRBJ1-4	CASSSRTGNEKLFF
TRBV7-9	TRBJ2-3	CASGDRVGTDTQYF
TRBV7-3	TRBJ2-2	CASSLTGASWTGELFF
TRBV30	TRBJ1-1	CAWRDRVTEAFF
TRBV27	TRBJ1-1	CASMGGTEAFF
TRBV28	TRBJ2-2	CASSTTGGSYTGELFF
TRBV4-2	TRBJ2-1	CASSQVEAGGLDNEQFF
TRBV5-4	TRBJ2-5	CASSLREGLGTQYF
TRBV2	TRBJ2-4	CASRIETGKNIQYF
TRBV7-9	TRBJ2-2	CASSFTGGTSGELFF
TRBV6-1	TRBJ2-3	CASSGDSDTQYF
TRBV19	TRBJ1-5	CASSRGTGGQPQHF
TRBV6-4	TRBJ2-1	CANPRWLAGRGLYNEQFF
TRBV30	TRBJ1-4	CAWSETGGRNEKLFF
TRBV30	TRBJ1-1	CALQTERDTEAFF
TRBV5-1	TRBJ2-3	CASTSSAGAGDTQYF
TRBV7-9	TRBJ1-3	CASSLRAEGNTIYF
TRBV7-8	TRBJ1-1	CASSSLAVSNTEAFF
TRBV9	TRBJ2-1	CASSFLREREQFF
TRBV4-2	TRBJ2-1	CASSQDLGQYNEQFF
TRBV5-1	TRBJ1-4	CASRRTADNEKLFF
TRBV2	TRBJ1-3	CASSESPGPSGNTIYF
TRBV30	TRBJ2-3	CAWSEGFGDTQYF
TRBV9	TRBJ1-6	CASSVGGNVGTGNSPLHF
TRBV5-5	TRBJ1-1	CASSLTADNTEAFF
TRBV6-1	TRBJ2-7	CASRLAGVDEQYF
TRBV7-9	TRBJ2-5	CASRHRTEQETQYF
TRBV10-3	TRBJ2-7	CAISVSTEQYF
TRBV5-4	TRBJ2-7	CASSSPGLVNEQYF
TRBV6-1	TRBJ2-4	CASSERQGLAKNIQYF
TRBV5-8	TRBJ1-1	CASSLALAEAFF
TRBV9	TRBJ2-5	CASSVGASGSGQETQYF
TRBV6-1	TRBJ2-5	CASSETLAETQYF
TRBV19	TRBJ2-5	CASSRGGWEKETQYF
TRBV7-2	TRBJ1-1	CASSLVEGSTEAFF
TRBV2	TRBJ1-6	CASSVRTENSPLHF
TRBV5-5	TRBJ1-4	CASSSGTAGNEKLFF
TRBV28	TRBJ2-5	CASSPRRLGIGVSETQYF
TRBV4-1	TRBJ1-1	CASSQDLLGSEAFF
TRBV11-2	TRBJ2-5	CASSLTRPKETQYF
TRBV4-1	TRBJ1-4	CASSPAGIPNEKLFF
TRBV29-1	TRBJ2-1	CSVGPSGTYNEQFF
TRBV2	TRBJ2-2	CASKRAGELFF